Detailed here is one T cell receptor (beta chain). Antigen unknown. Unique molecular identifiers were incorporated into the prepared TCRbeta library. TCRdb reanalysed the PCR reads using MiXCR and keeps one entry per CDR3 protein. The sample lists 700,000 to 950,000 distinct CDR3 sequences, around 17% seen once, with roughly 5% in the top ten. J lost 4 bases, V lost 4 bases, and 7 bases had no gene match. This CDR3 is built from 15 residues. Germline V gives CDR1 LGHDT, CDR2 YNNKEL (reference sequence). The sample comes from a study of T-cell reconstitution after alpha-beta-depleted transplantation in children. General study results and limits: One year after transplant, T-cell counts and diversity came mostly from newly produced T cells. Several hundred expanded graft clones reportedly gave rise to the alpha-beta T cells present about two months after transplant.

The source is a male patient younger than 18 who had a stem cell transplant for acute lymphoblastic leukemia, so the T cells may come from the graft donor. The sample here was PBMCs, mostly from graft donor cells, taken 360 days after TCRalphabeta/CD19-depleted stem cell transplant. The chain carries TRBV3-1 and TRBJ2-7; 10 nucleotides line up with TRBD2. The CDR3 DNA is TGTGCCAGCAGCCCCTTAGCGGGAGGTTGGTACGAGCAGTACTTC. This encodes CASSPLAGGWYEQYF.